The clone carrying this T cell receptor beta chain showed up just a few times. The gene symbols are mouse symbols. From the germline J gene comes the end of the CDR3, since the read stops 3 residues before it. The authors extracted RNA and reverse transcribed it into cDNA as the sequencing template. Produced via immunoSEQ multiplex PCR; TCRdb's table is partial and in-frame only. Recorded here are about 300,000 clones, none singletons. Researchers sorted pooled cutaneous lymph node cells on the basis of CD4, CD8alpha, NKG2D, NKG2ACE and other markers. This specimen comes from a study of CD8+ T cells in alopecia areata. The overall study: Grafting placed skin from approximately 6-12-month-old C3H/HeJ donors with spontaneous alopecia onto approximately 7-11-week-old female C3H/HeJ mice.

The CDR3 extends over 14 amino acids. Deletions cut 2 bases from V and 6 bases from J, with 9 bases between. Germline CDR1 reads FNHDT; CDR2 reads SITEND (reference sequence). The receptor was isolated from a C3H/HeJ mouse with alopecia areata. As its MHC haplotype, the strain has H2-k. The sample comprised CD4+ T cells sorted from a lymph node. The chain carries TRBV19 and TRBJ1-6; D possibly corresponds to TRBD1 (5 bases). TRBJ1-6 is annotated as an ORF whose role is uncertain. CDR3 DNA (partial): TGTGCCAGCAGTATTCCAGGGATTAATTCGCCC. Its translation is CASSIPGINSP. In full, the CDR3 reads CASSIPGINSPLYF.